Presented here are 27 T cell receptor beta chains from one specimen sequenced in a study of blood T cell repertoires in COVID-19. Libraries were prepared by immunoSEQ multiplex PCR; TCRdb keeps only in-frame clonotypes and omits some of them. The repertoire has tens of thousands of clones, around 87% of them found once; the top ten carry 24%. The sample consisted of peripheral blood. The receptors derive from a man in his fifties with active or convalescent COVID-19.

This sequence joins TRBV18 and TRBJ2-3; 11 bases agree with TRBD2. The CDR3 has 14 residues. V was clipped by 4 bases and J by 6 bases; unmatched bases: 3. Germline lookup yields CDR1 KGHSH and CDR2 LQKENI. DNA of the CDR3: TGTGCCAGCTCACTTCGGACTAGCGGGGATACGCAGTATTTT. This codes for CASSLRTSGDTQYF.

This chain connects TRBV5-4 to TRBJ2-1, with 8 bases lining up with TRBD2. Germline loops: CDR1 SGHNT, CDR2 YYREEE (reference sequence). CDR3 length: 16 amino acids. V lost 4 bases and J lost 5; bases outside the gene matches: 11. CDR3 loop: CASSRGGTRGNNEQFF. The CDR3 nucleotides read TGTGCCAGCAGCCGGGGGGGGACTAGGGGTAACAATGAGCAGTTCTTC.

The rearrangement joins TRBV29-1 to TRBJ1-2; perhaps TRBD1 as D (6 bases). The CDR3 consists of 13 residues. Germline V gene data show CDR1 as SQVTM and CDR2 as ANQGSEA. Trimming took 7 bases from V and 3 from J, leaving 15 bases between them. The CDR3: CSAGRTAYYGYTF. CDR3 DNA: TGCAGCGCCGGAAGGACAGCGTACTATGGCTACACCTTC.

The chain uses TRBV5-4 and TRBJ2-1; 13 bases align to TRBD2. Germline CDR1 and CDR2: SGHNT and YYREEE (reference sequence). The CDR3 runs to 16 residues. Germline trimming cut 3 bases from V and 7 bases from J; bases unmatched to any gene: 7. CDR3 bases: TGTGCCAGCAGCTCGCCAACTAGCGGGGGGGCAAATGAGCAGTTCTTC. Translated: CASSSPTSGGANEQFF.

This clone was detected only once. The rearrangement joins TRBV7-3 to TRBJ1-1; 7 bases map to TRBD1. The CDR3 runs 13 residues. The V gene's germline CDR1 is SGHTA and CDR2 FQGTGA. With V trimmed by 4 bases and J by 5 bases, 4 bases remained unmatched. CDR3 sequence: CASSSRGATEAFF. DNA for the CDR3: TGTGCCAGCAGCTCCAGGGGGGCGACTGAAGCTTTCTTT.

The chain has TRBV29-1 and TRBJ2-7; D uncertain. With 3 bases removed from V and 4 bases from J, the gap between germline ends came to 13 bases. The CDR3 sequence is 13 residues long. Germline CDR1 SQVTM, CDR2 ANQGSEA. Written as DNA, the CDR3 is TGCAGCGTTGAGGTGCCAGGCAGATACGAGCAGTACTTC. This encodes CSVEVPGRYEQYF.

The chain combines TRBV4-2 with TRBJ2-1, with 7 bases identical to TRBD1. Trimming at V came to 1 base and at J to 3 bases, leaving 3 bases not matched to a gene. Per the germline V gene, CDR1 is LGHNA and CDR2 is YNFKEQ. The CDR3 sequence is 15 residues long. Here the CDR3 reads CASSQGGQFYNEQFF. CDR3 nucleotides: TGTGCCAGCAGCCAAGGGGGACAGTTCTACAATGAGCAGTTCTTC.

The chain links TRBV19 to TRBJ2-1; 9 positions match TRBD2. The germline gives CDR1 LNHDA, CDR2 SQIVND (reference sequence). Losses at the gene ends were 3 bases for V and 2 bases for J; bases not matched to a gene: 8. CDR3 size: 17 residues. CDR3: CASSILRLAAPYNEQFF. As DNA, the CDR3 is TGTGCCAGTAGTATTCTTCGACTAGCGGCCCCCTACAATGAGCAGTTCTTC.

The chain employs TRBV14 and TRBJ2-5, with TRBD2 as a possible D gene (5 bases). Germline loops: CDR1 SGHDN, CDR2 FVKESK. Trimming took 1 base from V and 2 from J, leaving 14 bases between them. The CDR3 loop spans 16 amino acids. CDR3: CASSQAATGWQETQYF. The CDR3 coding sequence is TGTGCCAGCAGCCAAGCGGCTACGGGGTGGCAAGAGACCCAGTACTTC.

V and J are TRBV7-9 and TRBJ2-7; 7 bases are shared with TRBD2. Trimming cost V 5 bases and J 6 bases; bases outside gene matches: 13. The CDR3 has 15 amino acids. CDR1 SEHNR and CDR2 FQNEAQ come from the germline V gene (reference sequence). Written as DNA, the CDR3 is TGTGCCAGCAGCCCACGGGACGGGGAGGGTCGCGAGCAGTACTTC. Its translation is CASSPRDGEGREQYF.

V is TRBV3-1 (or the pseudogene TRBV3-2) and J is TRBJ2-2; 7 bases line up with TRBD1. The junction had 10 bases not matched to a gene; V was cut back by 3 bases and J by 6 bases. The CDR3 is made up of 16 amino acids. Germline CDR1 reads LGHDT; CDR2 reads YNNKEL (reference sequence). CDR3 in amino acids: CASSHPPTGQAGELFF. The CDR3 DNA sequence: TGTGCCAGCAGCCACCCCCCGACAGGGCAGGCCGGGGAGCTGTTTTTT.

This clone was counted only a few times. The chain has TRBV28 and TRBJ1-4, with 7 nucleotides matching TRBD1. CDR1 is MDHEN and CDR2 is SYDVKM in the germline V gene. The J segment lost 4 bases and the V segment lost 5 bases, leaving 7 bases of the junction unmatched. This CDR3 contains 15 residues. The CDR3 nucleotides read TGTGCCAGCAGTCAACAGGGGCAGGGTAATGAAAAACTGTTTTTT. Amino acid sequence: CASSQQGQGNEKLFF. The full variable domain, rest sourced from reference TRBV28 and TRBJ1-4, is DVKVTQSSRYLVKRTGEKVFLECVQDMDHENMFWYRQDPGLGLRLIYFSYDVKMKEKGDIPEGYSVSREKKERFSLILESASTNQTSMYLCASSQQGQGNEKLFFGSGTQLSVL.

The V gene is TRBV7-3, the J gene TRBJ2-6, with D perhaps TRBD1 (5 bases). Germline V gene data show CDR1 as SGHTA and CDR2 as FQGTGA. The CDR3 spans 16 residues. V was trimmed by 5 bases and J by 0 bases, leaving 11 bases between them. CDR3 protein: CASSPRTSSGANVLTF. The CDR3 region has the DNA TGTGCCAGCAGCCCCAGGACAAGCTCTGGGGCCAACGTCCTGACTTTC.

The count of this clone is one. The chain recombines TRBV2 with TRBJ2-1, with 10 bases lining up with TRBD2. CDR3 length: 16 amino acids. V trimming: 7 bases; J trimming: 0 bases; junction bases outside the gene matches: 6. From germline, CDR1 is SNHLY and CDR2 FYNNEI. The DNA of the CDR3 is TGTGCCAGCAAAATAGCGGGGGGTCTCTCCTACAATGAGCAGTTCTTC. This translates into CASKIAGGLSYNEQFF.

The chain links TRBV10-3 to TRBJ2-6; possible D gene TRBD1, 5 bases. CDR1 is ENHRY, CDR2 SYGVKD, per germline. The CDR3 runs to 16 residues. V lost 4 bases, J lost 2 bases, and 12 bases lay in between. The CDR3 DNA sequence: TGTGCCATCAGTGTGAGCGCAGGGCCTGGGGCCAACGTCCTGACTTTC. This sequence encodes CAISVSAGPGANVLTF.

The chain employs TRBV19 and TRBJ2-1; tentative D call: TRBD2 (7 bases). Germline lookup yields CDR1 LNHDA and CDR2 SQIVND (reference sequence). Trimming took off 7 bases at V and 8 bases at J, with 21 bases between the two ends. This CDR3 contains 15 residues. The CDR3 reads CASKLGGARFDEQFF. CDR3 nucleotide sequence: TGTGCCAGTAAGCTGGGGGGGGCACGGTTCGATGAGCAGTTCTTC.

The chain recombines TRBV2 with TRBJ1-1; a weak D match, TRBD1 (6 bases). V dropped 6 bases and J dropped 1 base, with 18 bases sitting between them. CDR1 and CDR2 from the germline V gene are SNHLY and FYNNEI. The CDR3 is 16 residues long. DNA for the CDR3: TGTGCCAGCAGGGGACACCAGCCAGATAGGAACACTGAAGCTTTCTTT. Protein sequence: CASRGHQPDRNTEAFF.

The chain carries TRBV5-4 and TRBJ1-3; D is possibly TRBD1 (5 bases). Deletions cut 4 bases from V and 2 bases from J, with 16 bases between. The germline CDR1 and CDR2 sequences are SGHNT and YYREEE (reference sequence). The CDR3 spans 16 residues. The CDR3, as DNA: TGTGCCAGCAGCCCGGGCAGACAGACGACTGGAAACACCATATATTTT. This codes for CASSPGRQTTGNTIYF.

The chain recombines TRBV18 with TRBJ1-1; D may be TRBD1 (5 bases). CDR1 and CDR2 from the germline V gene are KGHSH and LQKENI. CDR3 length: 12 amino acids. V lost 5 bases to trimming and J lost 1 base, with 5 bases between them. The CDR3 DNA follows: TGTGCCAGCTCAACAGGGAACACTGAAGCTTTCTTT. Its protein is CASSTGNTEAFF.

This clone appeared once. This CDR3 reads CASIPDTGAYGYTF. In DNA, the CDR3 is TGCGCCAGCATCCCGGATACAGGAGCCTATGGCTACACCTTC. The rearrangement uses TRBV5-1 and TRBJ1-2; a possible D gene is TRBD1 (5 bases). V lost 6 bases and J lost 4, with 16 bases in between. The CDR3 has 14 amino acids. CDR1 and CDR2 (germline): SGHRS, YFSETQ.

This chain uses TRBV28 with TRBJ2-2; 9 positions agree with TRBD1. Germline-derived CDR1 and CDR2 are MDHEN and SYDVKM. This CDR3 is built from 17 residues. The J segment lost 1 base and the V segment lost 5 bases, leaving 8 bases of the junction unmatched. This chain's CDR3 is CASSPVRDRVNTGELFF. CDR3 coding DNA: TGTGCCAGCAGTCCGGTCCGGGACAGGGTGAACACCGGGGAGCTGTTTTTT.

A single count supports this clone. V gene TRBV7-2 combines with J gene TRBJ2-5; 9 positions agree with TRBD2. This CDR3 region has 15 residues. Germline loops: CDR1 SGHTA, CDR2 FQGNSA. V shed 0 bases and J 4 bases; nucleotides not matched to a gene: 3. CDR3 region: CASSLALAGRETQYF. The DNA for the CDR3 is TGTGCCAGCAGCTTAGCCCTAGCGGGAAGAGAGACCCAGTACTTC.

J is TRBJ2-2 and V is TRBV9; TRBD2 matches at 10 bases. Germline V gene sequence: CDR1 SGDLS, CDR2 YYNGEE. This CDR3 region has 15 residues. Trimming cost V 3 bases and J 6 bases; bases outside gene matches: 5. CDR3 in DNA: TGTGCCAGCAGCGGAACTAGCGGGGCCGCCGGGGAGCTGTTTTTT. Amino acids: CASSGTSGAAGELFF.

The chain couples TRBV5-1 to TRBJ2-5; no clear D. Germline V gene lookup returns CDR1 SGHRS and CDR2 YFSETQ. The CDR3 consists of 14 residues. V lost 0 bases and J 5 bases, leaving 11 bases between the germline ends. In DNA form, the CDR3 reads TGCGCCAGCAGCTTGGAGGCCGAGAGGGAGACCCAGTACTTC. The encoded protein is CASSLEAERETQYF. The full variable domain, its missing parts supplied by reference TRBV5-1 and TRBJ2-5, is KAGVTQTPRYLIKTRGQQVTLSCSPISGHRSVSWYQQTPGQGLQFLFEYFSETQRNKGNFPGRFSGRQFSNSRSEMNVSTLELGDSALYLCASSLEAERETQYFGPGTRLLVL.

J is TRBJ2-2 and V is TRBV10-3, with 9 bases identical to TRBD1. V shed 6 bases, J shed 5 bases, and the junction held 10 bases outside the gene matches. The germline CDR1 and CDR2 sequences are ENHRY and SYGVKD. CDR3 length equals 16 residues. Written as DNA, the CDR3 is TGTGCCATCAGGGACGAACAGGGGGCACGAACCGGGGAGCTGTTTTTT. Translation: CAIRDEQGARTGELFF.

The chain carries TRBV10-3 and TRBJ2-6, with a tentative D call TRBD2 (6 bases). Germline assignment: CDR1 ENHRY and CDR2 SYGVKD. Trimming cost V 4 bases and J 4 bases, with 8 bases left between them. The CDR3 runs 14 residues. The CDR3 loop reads CAISAGDGANVLTF. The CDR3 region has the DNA TGTGCCATCAGTGCGGGGGACGGGGCCAACGTCCTGACTTTC.

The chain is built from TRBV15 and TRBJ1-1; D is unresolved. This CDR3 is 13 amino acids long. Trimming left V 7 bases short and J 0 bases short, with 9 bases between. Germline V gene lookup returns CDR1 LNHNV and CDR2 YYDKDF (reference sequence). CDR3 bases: TGTGCCACCACCCTGGCAGTGAACACTGAAGCTTTCTTT. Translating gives CATTLAVNTEAFF.